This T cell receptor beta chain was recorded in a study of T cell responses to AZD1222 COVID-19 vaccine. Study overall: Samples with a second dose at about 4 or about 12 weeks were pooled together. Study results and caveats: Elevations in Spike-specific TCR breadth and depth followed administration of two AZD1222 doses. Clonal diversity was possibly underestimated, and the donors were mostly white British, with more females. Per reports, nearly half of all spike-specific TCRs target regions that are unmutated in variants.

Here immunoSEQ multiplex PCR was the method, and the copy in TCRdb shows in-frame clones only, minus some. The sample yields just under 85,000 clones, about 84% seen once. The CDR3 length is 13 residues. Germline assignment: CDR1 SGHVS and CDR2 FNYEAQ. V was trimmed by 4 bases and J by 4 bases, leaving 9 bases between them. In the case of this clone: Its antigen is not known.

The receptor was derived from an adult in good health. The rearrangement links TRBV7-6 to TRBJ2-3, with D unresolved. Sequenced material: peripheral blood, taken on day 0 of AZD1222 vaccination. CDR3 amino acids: CASSWGRADTQYF. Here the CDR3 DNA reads TGTGCCAGCAGCTGGGGAAGAGCAGATACGCAGTATTTT.